This T cell receptor (beta chain) was identified during a study of blood T cells in healthy people across ages. Overall study findings and caveats: Among long-lived donors, naive CD4+ cells were more numerous and diversity higher than in aged donors.

The CDR3 has 14 residues. Trimming stripped 2 bases from V and 2 bases from J, with 10 bases between. There are a few counts of this clonotype. Its antigen is unknown. Caucasian, healthy and from Russia, the donors were aged between about 6 and 90. Primers used in a second PCR of about 6 to 11 cycles were a sample-barcoded 5' primer and a J-beta primer mix. Every molecule of cDNA carried a tag from a template-switch adaptor with 12 random nucleotides. MiXCR, run by TCRdb on the 5' RACE reads, gives a single entry per CDR3 protein. Of over a million distinct CDR3 sequences in the sample, around 43% were seen once.

The rearrangement joins TRBV12-3 or TRBV12-4 to TRBJ2-7; D is ambiguous. Source material: blood. The sequence came from a woman aged 55-70 years in good health. CDR3: CASSLRSFPYEQYF. DNA for the CDR3: TGTGCCAGCAGTTTAAGGAGCTTTCCCTACGAGCAGTACTTC.